The 14 T cell receptor beta chains reported below all come from one sample, sequenced in a study of blood T cells in healthy people across ages. Using a J-beta primer mix together with a sample-barcoded 5' primer, a second PCR was run for roughly 7 to 12 cycles. TCRdb re-derived calls from the 5' RACE reads in MiXCR, one entry per CDR3 protein. The sample records about 800,000 distinct CDR3 sequences, approximately 25% being singletons. The same specimen was also included in a second study, on T cells of mothers and their children.

Source material: blood. All receptors come from a boy between 10 and 17 years old in good health.

This clonotype has more than one count but fewer than ten. The chain employs TRBV20-1 and TRBJ2-3; 16 positions agree with TRBD2. J lost 1 base, V lost 3 bases, and 10 bases had no gene match. Germline V gives CDR1 DFQATT, CDR2 SNEGSKA (reference sequence). The CDR3 consists of 19 residues. In DNA, the CDR3 is TGCAGTGCTAGCAATGTCGGGACTAGCGGGGGGGACGGCACAGATACGCAGTATTTT. Encoded protein: CSASNVGTSGGDGTDTQYF.

DNA for the CDR3: TGCAGCGCACGACAGGGTGCGAATCAGCCCCAGCATTTT. Amino acid sequence: CSARQGANQPQHF. The V gene is TRBV29-1, the J gene TRBJ1-5; 7 bases are a match to TRBD1. Germline values: CDR1 SQVTM, CDR2 ANQGSEA. V lost 7 bases, J lost 4 bases, and 7 bases stayed unmatched. The length of the CDR3 is 13 residues.

The rearrangement uses TRBV3-1 and TRBJ1-2; 9 nucleotides line up with TRBD1. The CDR3 has 16 amino acids. V gave up 4 bases and J gave up 8 bases; unmatched junction bases: 14. Germline V gene data show CDR1 as LGHDT and CDR2 as YNNKEL (reference sequence). CDR3 protein: CASSPPGQGIWSGYTF. The CDR3, as DNA: TGTGCCAGCAGCCCACCGGGACAGGGTATATGGAGCGGCTACACCTTC.

This clonotype was picked up a small number of times. The chain combines TRBV3-1 with TRBJ2-7; tentatively, D is TRBD1 (5 bases). This CDR3 has 16 amino acids. Trimming stripped 1 base from V and 0 bases from J, with 13 bases between. Per the germline V gene, CDR1 is LGHDT and CDR2 is YNNKEL (reference sequence). The CDR3 spells CASSQGQGMDSYEQYF. DNA of the CDR3: TGTGCCAGCAGCCAAGGCCAGGGAATGGACTCCTACGAGCAGTACTTC.

This clonotype was seen only once. The V call is TRBV20-1, the J call TRBJ2-7; a weak D match, TRBD2 (6 bases). Germline V gives CDR1 DFQATT, CDR2 SNEGSKA (reference sequence). The CDR3 length is 13 residues. Trimming took off 3 bases at V and 4 bases at J, with 13 bases between the two ends. Here the CDR3 reads CSARTSSGYEQYF. CDR3 coding DNA: TGCAGTGCTAGGACTAGTTCGGGATACGAGCAGTACTTC.

The V gene is TRBV7-3, the J gene TRBJ2-4; 8 bases line up with TRBD1. The CDR3 loop spans 16 amino acids. Germline lookup yields CDR1 SGHTA and CDR2 FQGTGA. With 5 bases clipped from V and 3 bases from J, the junction kept 9 bases outside the gene matches. The CDR3 here is CASSPQGARGKNIQYF. The CDR3 DNA is TGTGCCAGCAGCCCTCAGGGGGCCCGGGGCAAAAACATTCAGTACTTC.

The rearrangement uses TRBV4-3 and TRBJ2-5, with 14 bases that match TRBD2. After removal of 2 bases from V and 4 bases from J, the junction contained 6 bases not matched to a gene. The CDR3 sequence is 17 residues long. CDR1 is LGHNA and CDR2 is YSLEER in the germline V gene. The CDR3 DNA sequence: TGCGCCAGCAGCCAATCGACTAGCGGGGGGGCGTCAGAGACCCAGTACTTC. Translating gives CASSQSTSGGASETQYF.

Of note for this clonotype: Given a much more abundant clone one base away, this may be a read error. The chain couples TRBV9 to TRBJ2-1; 8 positions agree with TRBD1. The CDR3 totals 15 residues. Germline V gives CDR1 SGDLS, CDR2 YYNGEE. The V segment lost 4 bases and the J segment 7 bases; nucleotides outside the gene matches: 10. The DNA of the CDR3 is TGTGCCAGCAGCTTTCCCGGGACAGGTGGAAATGAGCAGTTCTTC. Its protein product is CASSFPGTGGNEQFF.

There are a few counts of this clonotype. This chain connects TRBV6-6 to TRBJ1-2; 7 bases are shared with TRBD1. The CDR3 extends over 15 amino acids. With 2 bases clipped from V and 7 bases from J, the junction kept 10 bases outside the gene matches. The germline V gene has CDR1 MNHNY and CDR2 SVGAGI (reference sequence). CDR3 amino acids: CASSYPIDRASGYTF. DNA for the CDR3: TGTGCCAGCAGTTACCCGATTGACAGGGCCTCTGGCTACACCTTC.

The V and J genes are TRBV7-3 and TRBJ2-1; tentatively, D is TRBD2 (6 bases). The J call could be wrong; TRBJ2-7 is a better fit for the DNA end. The CDR3 has 16 residues. From germline, CDR1 is SGHTA and CDR2 FQGTGA. The CDR3 DNA reads TGTGCCAGCAGCTTAACGGGAGGAACAGCCTCCACCGAGCAGTACTTC. Encoded protein: CASSLTGGTASTEQYF.

This clonotype was counted between two and nine times. The junction and the germline gene differ at one end; a read error may be behind it. This chain joins TRBV4-1 and TRBJ2-3, with TRBD2 identical over 7 bases. Germline V lookup: CDR1 MGHRA, CDR2 YSYEKL. CDR3 length: 17 amino acids. CDR3: CANSQDRLAASTDTQYF. As DNA, the CDR3 is TGCGCCAACAGCCAAGATCGGCTAGCGGCTAGCACAGATACGCAGTATTTT.

This chain connects TRBV18 to TRBJ1-3; unclear D gene. This CDR3 is 16 amino acids long. Deletions cut 0 bases from V and 4 bases from J, with 13 bases between. The germline V gene has CDR1 KGHSH and CDR2 LQKENI. This CDR3 is CASSPPEGFGGNTIYF. DNA of the CDR3: TGTGCCAGCTCACCACCGGAGGGATTCGGGGGAAACACCATATATTTT.

J is TRBJ2-5 and V is TRBV10-3; TRBD1 agrees at 9 bases. Germline loops: CDR1 ENHRY, CDR2 SYGVKD. The trim removed 3 bases at V and 5 bases at J, leaving 7 bases unmatched. The CDR3 contains 15 residues. The CDR3: CAISDRDREPETQYF. In DNA, the CDR3 is TGTGCCATCAGTGACCGGGACAGGGAGCCGGAGACCCAGTACTTC.

On this clonotype itself: One junction end does not reproduce the germline sequence, and a read error may be involved. This chain joins TRBV4-3 and TRBJ2-3; D gene unclear. CDR3 size: 13 residues. The germline gives CDR1 LGHNA, CDR2 YSLEER. The CDR3 is CVSSQDRPDTQYF. CDR3 nucleotides: TGCGTCAGCAGCCAAGATAGGCCAGATACGCAGTATTTT.